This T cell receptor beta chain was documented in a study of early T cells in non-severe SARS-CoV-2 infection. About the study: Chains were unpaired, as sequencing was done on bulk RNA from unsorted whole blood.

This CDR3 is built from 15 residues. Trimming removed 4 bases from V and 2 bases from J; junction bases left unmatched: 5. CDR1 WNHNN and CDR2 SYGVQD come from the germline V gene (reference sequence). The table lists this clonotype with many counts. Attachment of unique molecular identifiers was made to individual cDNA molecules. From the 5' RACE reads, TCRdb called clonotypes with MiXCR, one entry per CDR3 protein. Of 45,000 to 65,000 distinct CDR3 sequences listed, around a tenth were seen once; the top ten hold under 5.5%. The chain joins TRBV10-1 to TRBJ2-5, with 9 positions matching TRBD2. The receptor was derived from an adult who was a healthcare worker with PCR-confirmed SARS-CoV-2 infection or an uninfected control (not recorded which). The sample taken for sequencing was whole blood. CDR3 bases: TGCGCCAGCAGTGGAGCTAGCGGGAAACAAGAGACCCAGTACTTC. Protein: CASSGASGKQETQYF.